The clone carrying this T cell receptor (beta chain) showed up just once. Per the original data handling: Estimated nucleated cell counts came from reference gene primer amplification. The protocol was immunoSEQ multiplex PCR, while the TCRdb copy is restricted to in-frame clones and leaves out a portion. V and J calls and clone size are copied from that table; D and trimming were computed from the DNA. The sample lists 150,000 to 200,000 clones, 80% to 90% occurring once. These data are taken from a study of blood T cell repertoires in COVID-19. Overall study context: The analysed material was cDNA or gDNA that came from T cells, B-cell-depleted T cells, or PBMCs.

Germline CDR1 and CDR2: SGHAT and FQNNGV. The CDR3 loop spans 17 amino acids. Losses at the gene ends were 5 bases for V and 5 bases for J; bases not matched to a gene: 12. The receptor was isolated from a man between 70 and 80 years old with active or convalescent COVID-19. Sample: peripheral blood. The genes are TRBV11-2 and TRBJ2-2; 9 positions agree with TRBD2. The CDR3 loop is CASSKTGRGRGTGELFF. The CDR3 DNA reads TGTGCCAGCAGCAAAACGGGGCGCGGGAGGGGTACCGGGGAGCTGTTTTTT.